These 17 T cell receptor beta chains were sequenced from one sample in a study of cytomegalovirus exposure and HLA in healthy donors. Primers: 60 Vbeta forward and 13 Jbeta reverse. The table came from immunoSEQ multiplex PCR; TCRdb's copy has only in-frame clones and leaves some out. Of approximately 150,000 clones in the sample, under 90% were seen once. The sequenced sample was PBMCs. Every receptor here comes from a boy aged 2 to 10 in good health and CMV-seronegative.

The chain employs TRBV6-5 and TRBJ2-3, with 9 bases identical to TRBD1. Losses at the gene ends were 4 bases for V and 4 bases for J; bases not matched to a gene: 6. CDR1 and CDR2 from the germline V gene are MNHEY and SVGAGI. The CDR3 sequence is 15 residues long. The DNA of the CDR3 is TGTGCCAGCAGTTCCCGGGACAGGGAACCAGATACGCAGTATTTT. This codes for CASSSRDREPDTQYF.

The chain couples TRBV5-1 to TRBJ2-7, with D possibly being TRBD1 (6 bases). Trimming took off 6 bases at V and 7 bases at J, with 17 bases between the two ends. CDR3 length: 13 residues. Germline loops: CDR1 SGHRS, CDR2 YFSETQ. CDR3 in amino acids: CASTADNQGEQYF. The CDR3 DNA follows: TGCGCCAGCACCGCGGACAACCAGGGGGAGCAGTACTTC.

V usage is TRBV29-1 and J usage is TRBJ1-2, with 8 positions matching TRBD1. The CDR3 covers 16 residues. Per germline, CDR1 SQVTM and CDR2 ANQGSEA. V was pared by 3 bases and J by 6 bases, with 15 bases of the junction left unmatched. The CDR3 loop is CSVDGGGFRGLDGYTF. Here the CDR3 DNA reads TGCAGCGTTGATGGAGGGGGCTTCAGGGGGCTTGATGGCTACACCTTC.

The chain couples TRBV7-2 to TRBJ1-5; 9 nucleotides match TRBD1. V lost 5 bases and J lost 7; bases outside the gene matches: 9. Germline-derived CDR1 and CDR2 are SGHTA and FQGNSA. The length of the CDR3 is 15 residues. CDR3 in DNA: TGTGCCAGCAGCGGCCGGACAGGGGAGGGACAGCCCCAGCATTTT. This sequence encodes CASSGRTGEGQPQHF.

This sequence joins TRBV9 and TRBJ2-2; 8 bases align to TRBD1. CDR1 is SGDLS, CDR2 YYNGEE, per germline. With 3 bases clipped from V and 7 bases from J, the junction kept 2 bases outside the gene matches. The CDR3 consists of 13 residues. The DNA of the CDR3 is TGTGCCAGCAGCGCAGACAGGGGCGGGGAGCTGTTTTTT. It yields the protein CASSADRGGELFF.

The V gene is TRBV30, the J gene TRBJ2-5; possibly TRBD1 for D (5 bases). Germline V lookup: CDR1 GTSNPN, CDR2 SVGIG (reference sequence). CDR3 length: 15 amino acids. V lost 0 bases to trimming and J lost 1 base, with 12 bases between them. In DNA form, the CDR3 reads TGTGCCTGGAGTGTACTTCGACAGCTCCAAGAGACCCAGTACTTC. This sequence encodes CAWSVLRQLQETQYF.

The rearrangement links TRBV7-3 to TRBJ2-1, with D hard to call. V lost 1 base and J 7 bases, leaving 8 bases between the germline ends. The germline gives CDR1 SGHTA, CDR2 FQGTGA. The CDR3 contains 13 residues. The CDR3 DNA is TGTGCCAGCAGCTTAAGTCGGCGGAATGAGCAGTTCTTC. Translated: CASSLSRRNEQFF.

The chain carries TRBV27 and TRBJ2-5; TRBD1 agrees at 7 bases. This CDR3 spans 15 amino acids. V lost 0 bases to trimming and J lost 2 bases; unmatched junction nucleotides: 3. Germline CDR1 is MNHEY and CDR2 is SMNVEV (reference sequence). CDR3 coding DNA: TGTGCCAGCAGTTTATCCCGGGACAGTCAAGAGACCCAGTACTTC. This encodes CASSLSRDSQETQYF.

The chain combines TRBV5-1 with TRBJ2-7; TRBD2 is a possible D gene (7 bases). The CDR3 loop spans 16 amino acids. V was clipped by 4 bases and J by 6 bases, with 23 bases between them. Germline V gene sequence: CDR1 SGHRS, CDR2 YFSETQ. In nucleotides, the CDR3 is TGCGCCAGCAGCCCCGTGGGGGGGGCTAGCTCGGTCGAGCAGTACTTC. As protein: CASSPVGGASSVEQYF.

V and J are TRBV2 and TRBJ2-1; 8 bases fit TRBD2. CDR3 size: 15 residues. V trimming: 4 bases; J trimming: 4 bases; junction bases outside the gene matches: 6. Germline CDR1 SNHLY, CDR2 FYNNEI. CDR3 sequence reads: CASSVERGNYNEQFF. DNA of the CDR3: TGTGCCAGCAGTGTCGAGCGGGGGAATTACAATGAGCAGTTCTTC.

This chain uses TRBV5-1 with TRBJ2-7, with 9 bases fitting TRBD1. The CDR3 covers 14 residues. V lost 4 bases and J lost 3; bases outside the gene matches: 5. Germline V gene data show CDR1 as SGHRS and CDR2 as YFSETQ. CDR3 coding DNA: TGCGCCAGCAGCCAGGACAGGGGCCTCTACGAGCAGTACTTC. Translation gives CASSQDRGLYEQYF.

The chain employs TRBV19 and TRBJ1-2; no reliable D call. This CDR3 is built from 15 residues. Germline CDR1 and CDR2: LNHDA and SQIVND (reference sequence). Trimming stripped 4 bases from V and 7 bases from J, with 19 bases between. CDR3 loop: CASSRGERPPAGYTF. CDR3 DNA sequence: TGTGCCAGTAGTAGAGGAGAACGTCCCCCTGCTGGCTACACCTTC.

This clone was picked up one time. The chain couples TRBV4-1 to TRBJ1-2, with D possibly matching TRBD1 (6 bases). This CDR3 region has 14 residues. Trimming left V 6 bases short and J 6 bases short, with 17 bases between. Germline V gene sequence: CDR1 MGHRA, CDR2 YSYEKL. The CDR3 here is CASRGYRAKDGYTF. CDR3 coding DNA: TGCGCCAGCAGGGGCTACAGGGCGAAGGATGGCTACACCTTC.

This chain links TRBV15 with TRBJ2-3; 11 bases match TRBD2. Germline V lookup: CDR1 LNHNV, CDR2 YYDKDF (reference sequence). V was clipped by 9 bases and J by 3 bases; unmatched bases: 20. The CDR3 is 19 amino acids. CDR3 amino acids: CATMGTDPSGRSYTDTQYF. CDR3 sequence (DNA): TGTGCCACAATGGGGACAGACCCTAGCGGGAGGTCATATACAGATACGCAGTATTTT.

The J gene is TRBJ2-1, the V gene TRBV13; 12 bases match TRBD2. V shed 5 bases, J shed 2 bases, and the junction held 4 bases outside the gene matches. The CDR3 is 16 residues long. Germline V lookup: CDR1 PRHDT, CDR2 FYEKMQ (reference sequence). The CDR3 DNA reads TGTGCCAGCAGCCGCCGGACTAGCGGGGCCTACAATGAGCAGTTCTTC. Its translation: CASSRRTSGAYNEQFF.

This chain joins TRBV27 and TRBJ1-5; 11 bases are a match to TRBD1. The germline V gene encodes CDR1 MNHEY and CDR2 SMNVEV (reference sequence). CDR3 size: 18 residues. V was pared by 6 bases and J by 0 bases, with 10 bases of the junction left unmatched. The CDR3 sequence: CASRRWGQGVYSNQPQHF. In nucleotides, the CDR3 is TGTGCCAGCAGGCGTTGGGGACAGGGGGTCTATAGCAATCAGCCCCAGCATTTT.

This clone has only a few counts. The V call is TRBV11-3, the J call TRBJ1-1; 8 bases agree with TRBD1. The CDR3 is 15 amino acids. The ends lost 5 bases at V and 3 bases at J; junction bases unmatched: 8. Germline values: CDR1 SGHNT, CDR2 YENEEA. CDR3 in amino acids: CASSRRTGRDTEAFF. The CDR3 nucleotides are TGTGCCAGCAGCCGACGGACAGGGCGGGACACTGAAGCTTTCTTT.